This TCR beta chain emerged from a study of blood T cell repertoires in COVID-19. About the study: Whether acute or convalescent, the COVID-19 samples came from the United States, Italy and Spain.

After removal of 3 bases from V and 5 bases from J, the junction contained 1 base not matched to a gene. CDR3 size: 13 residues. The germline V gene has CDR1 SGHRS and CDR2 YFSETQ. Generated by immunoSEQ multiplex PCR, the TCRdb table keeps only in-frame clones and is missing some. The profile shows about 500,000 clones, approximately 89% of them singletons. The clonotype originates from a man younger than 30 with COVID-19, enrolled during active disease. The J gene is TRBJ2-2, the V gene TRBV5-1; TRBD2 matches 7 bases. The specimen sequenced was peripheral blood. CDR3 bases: TGCGCCAGCAGCTCGGGGGGAACCGGGGAGCTGTTTTTT. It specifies CASSSGGTGELFF.